This entry describes one T cell receptor beta chain. This clone has just a few counts. This clone's antigen is unknown. No base quality values were provided; no much bigger clone lies one nucleotide off. The data were taken from a study of blood T cell repertoires in COVID-19 (TCRdb year 2020). The study in broad terms: Samples from collaborators originated in the United States, Italy and Spain and spanned both the acute and convalescent phases of COVID-19. Where available, HLA class I and class II types were obtained from metadata supplied by the sample provider rather than from assay-based typing. A freely available public database, intended as a resource for researchers studying the immune response to SARS-CoV-2, is where the repertoires were released. Deeply sampled blood TCRbeta repertoires from subjects exposed to, actively infected with, or recovered from COVID-19 were included in the dataset. Nearly every sample came with metadata listing a de-identified subject ID, COVID-19 status, age in years and sex. The samples were drawn from the first 160 participants of the ongoing ImmuneRACE study and from some 1,300 subjects provided by 6 global collaborators. The material from the prospective study consisted of cDNA or gDNA derived from T cells, B-cell-depleted T cells, or PBMCs.

CDR3 length: 15 amino acids, cysteine to phenylalanine. CDR3 DNA only is kept here, 45 bases in frame from base 1. The paper's findings and limits, for the study overall: The amount of clinical and demographic metadata varied by source and participant and was provided uncurated.

The immunoSEQ Assay, a bias-controlled multiplex PCR, was used to amplify TCRbeta CDR3 regions from genomic DNA. Under the source paper's analysis protocol: Within the assay, amplification of reference gene primers was used to estimate how many nucleated cells each sample contained. Sequence reads were collapsed and filtered to measure the absolute abundance of every unique TCRbeta CDR3 rearrangement. Productive Simpson clonality was computed per sample as the square root of Simpson's diversity index over productive rearrangements. TCRdb stores this immuneACCESS table with in-frame sequences only. Part of the clones is absent; in the studies checked, under half of the shortfall reflects unresolved V genes, and no reason is known for the rest. V and J calls and clone size follow that table, whereas D and trimming were derived from the DNA. For this sample the table gives 110,000 to 150,000 clones, of which around 86% were detected only once. The biggest ten clones account for under 7% of the sample.

Whole blood was collected in K2EDTA tubes by collaborating institutions according to the institutions' own protocols. For TCRbeta analysis, collaborators shipped samples in one of three forms: frozen whole blood, isolated PBMCs, or DNA extracted from either of those sample types. Here the chain combines TRBV21-1 and TRBJ1-1. TRBV21-1 counts as a pseudogene. This clonotype was obtained from a human donor in a cohort sampled during active COVID-19. The specimen was peripheral blood. The sequence in DNA is TGTGCCAGCAGCGTCCCAGGGACTTCGAACACTGAAGCTTTCTTT. Translated, this is CASSVPGTSNTEAFF.